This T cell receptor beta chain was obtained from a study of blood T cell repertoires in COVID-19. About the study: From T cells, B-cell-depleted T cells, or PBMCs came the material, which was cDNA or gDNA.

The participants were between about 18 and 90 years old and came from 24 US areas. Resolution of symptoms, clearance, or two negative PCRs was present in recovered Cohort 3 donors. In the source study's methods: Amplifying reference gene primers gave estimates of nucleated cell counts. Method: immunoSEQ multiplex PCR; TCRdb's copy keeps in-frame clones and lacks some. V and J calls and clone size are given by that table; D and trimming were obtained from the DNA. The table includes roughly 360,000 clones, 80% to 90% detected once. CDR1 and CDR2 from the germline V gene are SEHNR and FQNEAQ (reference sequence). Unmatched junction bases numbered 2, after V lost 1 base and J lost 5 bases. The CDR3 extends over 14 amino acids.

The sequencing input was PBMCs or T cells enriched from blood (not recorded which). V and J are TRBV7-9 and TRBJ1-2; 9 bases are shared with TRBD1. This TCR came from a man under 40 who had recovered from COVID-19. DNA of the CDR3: TGTGCCAGCAGCTTAGACGGGACAGGGTATGGCTACACCTTC. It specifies CASSLDGTGYGYTF.